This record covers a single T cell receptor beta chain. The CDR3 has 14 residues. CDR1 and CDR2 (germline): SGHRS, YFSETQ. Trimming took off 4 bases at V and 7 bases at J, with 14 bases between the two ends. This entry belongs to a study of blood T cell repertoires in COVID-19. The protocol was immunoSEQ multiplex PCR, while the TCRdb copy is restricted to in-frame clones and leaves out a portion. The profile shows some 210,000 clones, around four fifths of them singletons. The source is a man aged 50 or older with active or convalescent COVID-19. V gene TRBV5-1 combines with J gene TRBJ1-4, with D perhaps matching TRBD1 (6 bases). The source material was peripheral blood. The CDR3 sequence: CASSLTGRGEKLFF. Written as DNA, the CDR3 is TGCGCCAGCAGCCTCACAGGGAGGGGTGAAAAACTGTTTTTT. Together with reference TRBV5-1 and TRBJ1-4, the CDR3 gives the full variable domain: KAGVTQTPRYLIKTRGQQVTLSCSPISGHRSVSWYQQTPGQGLQFLFEYFSETQRNKGNFPGRFSGRQFSNSRSEMNVSTLELGDSALYLCASSLTGRGEKLFFGSGTQLSVL.